The 24 T cell receptor beta chains in this list originate from one sample, sequenced in a study of CD8 T cells in Susac syndrome. Random hexamers were used to reverse transcribe an amount of roughly 0.5 to 1 ug RNA. TCRdb re-called the immunoSEQ multiplex PCR reads through MiXCR, storing one row per CDR3 protein. This sample has 150,000 to 200,000 distinct CDR3 sequences, with roughly 90% found just once. The sample comprised CD4+ T cells from PBMCs. These receptors were collected from a human donor with Susac syndrome.

The chain has TRBV7-2 and TRBJ2-1; D possibly matches TRBD1 or TRBD2 (5 bases each). Per the germline V gene, CDR1 is SGHTA and CDR2 is FQGNSA. CDR3 length: 14 residues. V lost 2 bases to trimming and J lost 6 bases, with 11 bases between them. CDR3 DNA: TGTGCCAGCAGCTTATTTTGGGACCCCAATGAGCAGTTCTTC. It yields the protein CASSLFWDPNEQFF.

The chain links TRBV24-1 to TRBJ2-1; 8 bases agree with TRBD1. The CDR3 loop spans 15 amino acids. Trimming took 8 bases from V and 1 from J; bases not matched to a gene: 6. The germline CDR1 and CDR2 sequences are KGHDR and SFDVKD. DNA for the CDR3: TGTGCCACCAAGGGAGGACAGGGATCCTACAATGAGCAGTTCTTC. Amino acids: CATKGGQGSYNEQFF.

The chain combines TRBV5-1 with TRBJ2-1, with 11 bases aligning to TRBD1. Trimming at V came to 1 base and at J to 7 bases, leaving 7 bases not matched to a gene. From germline, CDR1 is SGHRS and CDR2 YFSETQ. CDR3 length equals 16 residues. CDR3 protein: CASSLTGQGATNEQFF. The CDR3 DNA is TGCGCCAGCAGCTTGACAGGACAGGGGGCGACGAATGAGCAGTTCTTC.

J is TRBJ2-3 and V is TRBV24-1, with no clear D. The CDR3 covers 15 residues. Germline-derived CDR1 and CDR2 are KGHDR and SFDVKD. The V and J ends lost 4 bases and 5 bases respectively, with 15 bases between them. The CDR3 nucleotides read TGTGCCACCAGTGAGCAGAAGGGTCCCCAAGATACGCAGTATTTT. It specifies CATSEQKGPQDTQYF.

CDR3: CASSPQQGAKGYTF. CDR3 in DNA: TGTGCCAGCAGCCCCCAACAGGGCGCTAAGGGCTACACCTTC. The V gene is TRBV7-9, the J gene TRBJ1-2; weak D call: TRBD1 (6 bases). The CDR3 consists of 14 residues. Germline lookup yields CDR1 SEHNR and CDR2 FQNEAQ (reference sequence). Between the trimmed V and J ends, which lost 5 bases and 8 bases, there was a span of 18 bases. Full variable domain (missing parts from reference TRBV7-9 and TRBJ1-2): DTGVSQNPRHKITKRGQNVTFRCDPISEHNRLYWYRQTLGQGPEFLTYFQNEAQLEKSRLLSDRFSAERPKGSFSTLEIQRTEQGDSAMYLCASSPQQGAKGYTFGSGTRLTVV.

CDR3 amino acids: CASSLVVVSTQGWGTEAFF. CDR3 nucleotides: TGCGCCAGCAGCTTGGTAGTAGTGTCCACCCAGGGATGGGGGACTGAAGCTTTCTTT. This rearrangement joins TRBV5-1 to TRBJ1-1; D may be TRBD1 (5 bases). Germline assignment: CDR1 SGHRS and CDR2 YFSETQ. The CDR3 is 19 amino acids. Trimming removed 0 bases at V and 5 bases at J, with 26 bases between.

This clonotype was seen only once. The chain links TRBV3-1 to TRBJ1-2, with D uncertain. The CDR3 runs to 13 residues. Germline V gene sequence: CDR1 LGHDT, CDR2 YNNKEL (reference sequence). V was shortened by 5 bases and J by 2 bases, with 9 bases between the two germline ends. In DNA, the CDR3 is TGTGCCAGCAGCAGCAGATCCAACTATGGCTACACCTTC. Residues: CASSSRSNYGYTF.

The gene calls are TRBV7-8 and TRBJ2-7; D not resolved. This CDR3 contains 15 residues. Germline loops: CDR1 SGHVS, CDR2 FQNEAQ. V was trimmed by 3 bases and J by 2 bases, leaving 14 bases between them. The CDR3 region is CASSFGRVAAYEQYF. CDR3 nucleotides: TGTGCCAGCAGCTTTGGGCGAGTAGCCGCCTACGAGCAGTACTTC. The variable domain in full, with the rest retrieved from reference TRBV7-8 and TRBJ2-7, is GAGVSQSPRYKVAKRGQDVALRCDPISGHVSLFWYQQALGQGPEFLTYFQNEAQLDKSGLPSDRFFAERPEGSVSTLKIQRTQQEDSAVYLCASSFGRVAAYEQYFGPGTRLTVT.

V usage is TRBV28 and J usage is TRBJ2-5, with 8 bases that match TRBD2. Germline V gene data show CDR1 as MDHEN and CDR2 as SYDVKM. This CDR3 has 11 amino acids. DNA for the CDR3: TGTGGGACTAGCCTCACAGAGACCCAGTACTTC. Protein sequence: CGTSLTETQYF.

The chain's CDR3 is CSGVGLAVPGDTQYF. CDR3 DNA: TGCAGCGGCGTGGGGCTAGCGGTCCCGGGGGATACGCAGTATTTT. The chain links TRBV29-1 to TRBJ2-3; 7 bases line up with TRBD2. Per germline, CDR1 SQVTM and CDR2 ANQGSEA. The CDR3 loop spans 15 amino acids. V shed 7 bases and J 6 bases; nucleotides not matched to a gene: 16.

This clonotype has only one observation. The chain joins TRBV5-4 to TRBJ1-4, with TRBD1 matching 7 bases. With 4 bases clipped from V and 8 bases from J, the junction kept 11 bases outside the gene matches. The CDR3 covers 15 residues. Germline CDR1 SGHNT, CDR2 YYREEE (reference sequence). The CDR3 coding sequence is TGTGCCAGCAGCGCAGAGACAGGGACGCGCGAAAAACTGTTTTTT. It translates to CASSAETGTREKLFF.

The rearrangement joins TRBV28 to TRBJ1-1, with D possibly being TRBD1 (5 bases). Germline V gives CDR1 MDHEN, CDR2 SYDVKM. Trimming left V 7 bases short and J 1 base short, with 7 bases between. The CDR3 loop spans 12 amino acids. CDR3 loop: CASIGGNTEAFF. Here the CDR3 DNA reads TGTGCCAGCATCGGGGGGAACACTGAAGCTTTCTTT.

V gene TRBV5-1 combines with J gene TRBJ2-1, with D possibly matching TRBD2 (5 bases). Germline V lookup: CDR1 SGHRS, CDR2 YFSETQ. The CDR3 runs to 13 residues. V was clipped by 4 bases and J by 9 bases, with 14 bases between them. The CDR3 here is CASSLGGAGEQFF. The CDR3 coding sequence is TGCGCCAGCAGCCTGGGCGGCGCGGGTGAGCAGTTCTTC.

The genes are TRBV11-2 and TRBJ1-1, with D possibly TRBD1 on 5 matching bases. Germline CDR1 reads SGHAT; CDR2 reads FQNNGV. The CDR3 loop spans 13 amino acids. Trimming shortened V by 3 bases and J by 6 bases, and 11 bases separated the two germline ends. In DNA form, the CDR3 reads TGTGCCAGCAGCTTGGAAAAGGGGCCTGAAGCTTTCTTT. Translation: CASSLEKGPEAFF.

This chain connects TRBV20-1 to TRBJ2-2; TRBD2 matches at 10 bases. Germline CDR1 and CDR2: DFQATT and SNEGSKA (reference sequence). The CDR3 covers 16 residues. The V and J ends lost 4 bases and 0 bases, in that order; junction bases with no gene match: 5. This chain's CDR3 is CSATEAGGPNTGELFF. Here the CDR3 DNA reads TGCAGTGCTACGGAAGCGGGAGGGCCGAACACCGGGGAGCTGTTTTTT.

This clonotype was detected only a few times. The chain recombines TRBV6-5 with TRBJ2-7; possibly TRBD2 for D (5 bases). Germline CDR1 is MNHEY and CDR2 is SVGAGI. Trimming cost V 4 bases and J 0 bases, with 13 bases left between them. This CDR3 region has 15 residues. The CDR3 loop is CASSSGEWSSYEQYF. CDR3 DNA: TGTGCCAGCAGTTCCGGGGAGTGGAGCTCCTACGAGCAGTACTTC.

The V call is TRBV5-4, the J call TRBJ2-2, with 9 bases lining up with TRBD1. V shed 0 bases and J 4 bases; nucleotides not matched to a gene: 4. The germline gives CDR1 SGHNT, CDR2 YYREEE (reference sequence). CDR3 length: 16 residues. The CDR3 coding sequence is TGTGCCAGCAGCTTGGCACAGGGGGCGTCCACCGGGGAGCTGTTTTTT. It translates to CASSLAQGASTGELFF.

The V call is TRBV4-1, the J call TRBJ2-3, with 7 bases lining up with TRBD2. After removal of 2 bases from V and 6 bases from J, the junction contained 11 bases not matched to a gene. CDR1 is MGHRA and CDR2 is YSYEKL in the germline V gene. This CDR3 has 16 residues. CDR3 residues: CASSQLDGGSPDTQYF. Here the CDR3 DNA reads TGCGCCAGCAGCCAACTTGATGGCGGGAGTCCCGATACGCAGTATTTT.

The V and J genes are TRBV3-1 and TRBJ2-5; TRBD1 aligns across 7 bases. V shed 0 bases and J 0 bases; nucleotides not matched to a gene: 7. This CDR3 spans 17 amino acids. Germline V gene lookup returns CDR1 LGHDT and CDR2 YNNKEL (reference sequence). In nucleotides, the CDR3 is TGTGCCAGCAGCCAAGAAAAGACAGGGTGGTACCAAGAGACCCAGTACTTC. Translation gives CASSQEKTGWYQETQYF.

V usage is TRBV5-1 and J usage is TRBJ2-1; 8 bases line up with TRBD2. Trimming at V came to 5 bases and at J to 12 bases, leaving 13 bases not matched to a gene. CDR1 is SGHRS and CDR2 is YFSETQ in the germline V gene. The CDR3 is made up of 14 amino acids. CDR3 DNA sequence: TGCGCCAGCAGAATTGATCCTGGGACTAGTAGGCAGTTCTTC. As protein: CASRIDPGTSRQFF.

This clonotype appeared a single time. The J gene is TRBJ2-5, the V gene TRBV29-1; 8 bases map to TRBD1. Trimming at V came to 3 bases and at J to 4 bases, leaving 7 bases not matched to a gene. The CDR3 has 14 amino acids. Germline CDR1 SQVTM, CDR2 ANQGSEA. The CDR3 reads CSVDDRGRRETQYF. The CDR3 coding sequence is TGCAGCGTTGATGACAGGGGCCGGAGAGAGACCCAGTACTTC.

J is TRBJ2-5 and V is TRBV10-3; 9 bases align to TRBD1. The CDR3 has 14 residues. Trimming removed 7 bases from V and 1 base from J; junction bases left unmatched: 4. Germline V gives CDR1 ENHRY, CDR2 SYGVKD. CDR3 in DNA: TGTGCCATCACGCAGACAGGGGGCCAAGAGACCCAGTACTTC. Protein product: CAITQTGGQETQYF.

For the CDR3, the DNA is TGTGCCAGCAGGTGGATCGCCGCAGAAGCTTTCTTT. Amino acid sequence: CASRWIAAEAFF. This rearrangement joins TRBV6-1 to TRBJ1-1; D remains unclear. The germline V gene has CDR1 MNHNS and CDR2 SASEGT. Deletions cut 6 bases from V and 8 bases from J, with 13 bases between. This CDR3 is 12 amino acids long.

J is TRBJ1-5 and V is TRBV30, with D hard to call. The V end lost 0 bases, the J end lost 5 bases, and 8 bases lay between the germline ends. From germline, CDR1 is GTSNPN and CDR2 SVGIG (reference sequence). This CDR3 is 13 amino acids long. CDR3 coding DNA: TGTGCCTGGAGTGTAAATTCCGATCAGCCCCAGCATTTT. This gives the protein CAWSVNSDQPQHF.